This T cell receptor beta chain was recovered during a study of T cells in Graves' hyperthyroidism and ophthalmopathy (dated by TCRdb to the late 2010s). Study-level background: Peripheral blood was sampled at the time of initial diagnosis, prior to any treatment. TCR Vbeta CDR3 sequencing of approximately 140 peripheral blood samples (about 45 ophthalmopathy, 75 hyperthyroidism and about 17 progressor patients) is reported in the paper. Prospective prediction of ophthalmopathy was tested in an independent validation cohort of 18 to 20 hyperthyroidism patients and 17 patients who later progressed to ophthalmopathy. After sampling, hyperthyroidism patients received methimazole starting at 30 mg daily, and ophthalmopathy patients received high-dose intravenous methylprednisolone. The approximately 98 discovery patients were randomly divided into training and test sets at a 7:3 ratio. To identify TCR V-J signatures that set the groups apart, the researchers used a discovery cohort of about a hundred patients, made up of 40 to 45 with Graves' ophthalmopathy and 57 with stable Graves' hyperthyroidism. In addition, the study compared T-cell repertoires in thyroid tissue and in blood from a handful of Graves' hyperthyroidism patients. Results and caveats for the whole study, not just this receptor: Most expanded thyroid clonotypes (frequency above 0.001) were also detected in blood, a finding suggesting that blood repertoires may reflect thyroid immune responses. During validation, the model predicted progression to ophthalmopathy a median of about 6.3 months ahead of onset, with around 70% sensitivity and 72.22% specificity. No statistical method was used to set the sample size in advance, and investigators knew the group allocation. In cross-validation, a model built on a 13 V-J signature told ophthalmopathy apart from stable hyperthyroidism with about 90% sensitivity and approximately 84% specificity, and in testing the same model reached 80%/75%.

The TCR beta CDR3 regions were amplified from the RNA transcripts. For the first round of RT-PCR on the TCR CDR3, the HTBI primer set was used together with the Qiagen OneStep RT-PCR kit. Libraries were constructed in a second round of multiplex PCR, after which size selection and purification were performed. Libraries were sequenced paired-end with 100 bp reads on an Illumina HiSeq2000. In the original analysis: SOAPnuke was used to process the raw data, removing reads that contained adapters or uncalled bases, had a mean Phred below 15, or lacked an exact match to the constant primer or identifier. High-quality paired reads were merged using COPE v1.2.5, and each unique nucleotide sequence was defined as a clonotype. Clonotypes were aligned to IMGT TRBV, TRBD and TRBJ reference segments using MiTCR v1.1. The analysis included only V-J combinations with a frequency above 0.0001, which together covered about 99% of the repertoires. A TCS score was defined as the ratio between F50 (clonal expansion) and ExV (chaos), using BLOSUM62-based TCRdist between CDR3 peptides within each V-J. Welch's t-statistics and random forest reduced roughly 530 V-J features to roughly 13, which were used in a naive Bayes classifier (R e1071). Using fastp at Q25 and MiXCR, TCRdb reprocessed the public reads and kept productive beta chains. Rows are unified per CDR3 protein, each entry keeping the most common DNA and genes. TCRdb's processing, not the authors' own work, is the source of the V and J calls. In all, the sample holds hundreds of thousands of distinct CDR3 sequences, and around 13% of those were seen once. The ten largest clonotypes hold roughly an eighth of the sample.

This clonotype was detected ten times or more. Its binding antigen is unknown. No quality values exist for individual bases; no much larger clone is one base distant. Compared with germline, V lacks 6 bases and J lacks 6 bases; bases without a gene match: 7. Taken from cysteine to phenylalanine, the CDR3 has 14 residues. CDR3 DNA is the only sequence kept; it has 42 bases, read in frame from the first base. CDR1 MNHNS and CDR2 SASEGT were looked up in the germline V gene. Moderately to severely active disease, a Clinical Activity Score of at least 3, a NOSPECS grade of at least 4, and a duration under 3 months were present in ophthalmopathy patients. Any patient with an uncontrolled infection, another autoimmune disease, pregnancy or lactation was excluded. Diagnoses were based on clinical symptoms, serum thyroxine and TRAb, thyroid ultrasound and orbital computed tomography. Ficoll-Paque density gradient centrifugation was used to isolate PBMCs from 8.5 to 10 ml of fresh peripheral blood. Total RNA was extracted using Trizol reagent, and RNA quality was assessed on an Agilent 2100 Bioanalyzer.

This clonotype originated in a woman in her forties or fifties with Graves' ophthalmopathy. Material for sequencing was blood. In this chain, TRBV6-1 is recombined with TRBJ2-2, with TRBD1 identical over 7 junction bases. The DNA is TGTGCCAGCAGAAGTCCAGGGGGTCCCGGGGAGCTGTTTTTT. Translated, it reads CASRSPGGPGELFF.